The TCR beta chain described here comes from a study of molecular identifiers for immune sequencing clone quantification. Using its own MiXCR run on the PCR reads, TCRdb lists one record per CDR3 protein. The repertoire has around 40,000 distinct CDR3 sequences, 15% to 20% of them found once; the top ten carry roughly 1%. Comments on this clonotype: A much more abundant neighbour one base away suggests this may be a read error.

V lost 2 bases and J lost 1, with 15 bases in between. This CDR3 spans 16 amino acids. The germline CDR1 and CDR2 sequences are MNHEY and SVGEGT. The chain combines TRBV6-2 or TRBV6-3 with TRBJ2-7, with D perhaps being TRBD1 or TRBD2 (5 bases each). The sequenced material came from naive CD8+ T cells from blood, with Jurkat cell RNA spiked in. Indicated subset: FACS-sorted CD8+CD4-CCR7+CD45RA+ naive T cells. The source is a human donor in good health. Some libraries in this study had Jurkat cell RNA spiked in. Here the CDR3 reads CASSYGPRDPSYEQYF. The CDR3 DNA reads as TGTGCCAGCAGTTACGGGCCCCGGGACCCATCCTACGAGCAGTACTTC.